Listed here are 21 T cell receptor beta chains from one sample, sequenced in a study of T cells in Graves' hyperthyroidism and ophthalmopathy. What was amplified from RNA transcripts were TCR beta CDR3 regions. During a first-round RT-PCR of the TCR CDR3, the HTBI primer set was used. MiXCR, run by TCRdb on the multiplex PCR reads, gives a single entry per CDR3 protein. The sample holds about 700,000 distinct CDR3 sequences; 13% to 15% are singletons and the top ten take approximately 10%. Sequences were obtained from blood. All receptors come from a woman aged 18-29 years with Graves' hyperthyroidism.

Only one count was recorded for this clonotype. A clone one base away is much larger, so this may be a read error. Since the CDR3 does not end with the conserved phenylalanine or tryptophan, this likely comes from a read error. The genes are TRBV20-1 and TRBJ2-1; D might be TRBD2 (5 bases). The germline CDR1 and CDR2 sequences are DFQATT and SNEGSKA (reference sequence). V lost 2 bases and J lost 0, with 11 bases in between. The CDR3 consists of 15 residues. The CDR3 coding sequence is TGCAGTGCTAGACAGTACGGGGACTCCTACAATGAGCAGTTCTCC. Its protein is CSARQYGDSYNEQFS.

This clonotype was detected many times. This chain uses TRBV7-9 with TRBJ2-1; a weak D match, TRBD2 (6 bases). Trimming took 7 bases from V and 6 from J, leaving 7 bases between them. This CDR3 has 11 residues. The germline gives CDR1 SEHNR, CDR2 FQNEAQ (reference sequence). The CDR3 region has the DNA TGTGCCAGCATCGGGGGCAATGAGCAGTTCTTC. Protein product: CASIGGNEQFF.

This clonotype was picked up many times. The rearrangement links TRBV6-6 to TRBJ1-1; D is unresolved. This CDR3 spans 15 amino acids. The V end lost 0 bases, the J end lost 4 bases, and 12 bases lay between the germline ends. Germline V lookup: CDR1 MNHNY, CDR2 SVGAGI (reference sequence). DNA of the CDR3: TGTGCCAGCAGTTACTCGACGACGAGTAGCACTGAAGCTTTCTTT. Protein: CASSYSTTSSTEAFF.

CDR3 amino acids: CAISQQGYDGYTF. CDR3 DNA sequence: TGTGCCATCAGTCAACAGGGTTACGATGGCTACACCTTC. The rearrangement uses TRBV10-3 and TRBJ1-2; D might be TRBD1 (6 bases). In germline, CDR1 is ENHRY, CDR2 SYGVKD. The CDR3 sequence is 13 residues long. V lost 5 bases and J 6 bases, leaving 13 bases between the germline ends.

This clonotype was found a few times. The genes are TRBV7-3 and TRBJ1-6; D gene uncertain. Germline CDR1 reads SGHTA; CDR2 reads FQGTGA. V was clipped by 4 bases and J by 10 bases, with 8 bases between them. The CDR3 sequence is 12 residues long. The CDR3 protein is CASSYAGSPLHF. In nucleotides, the CDR3 is TGTGCCAGCAGCTACGCCGGGTCACCCCTCCACTTT.

The V and J genes are TRBV12-3 or TRBV12-4 and TRBJ1-1, with D maybe TRBD1 (5 bases). Trimming took off 6 bases at V and 8 bases at J, with 16 bases between the two ends. The CDR3 contains 13 residues. The CDR3 region has the DNA TGTGCCAGCAGGGGGGGGAGGGCCCCCGAAGCTTTCTTT. It specifies CASRGGRAPEAFF.

This clonotype showed up many times. V usage is TRBV28 and J usage is TRBJ2-5; D is unresolved. Germline V CDR1 and CDR2: MDHEN, SYDVKM. V was cut by 7 bases and J by 2 bases, with 11 bases left in between. The CDR3 totals 13 residues. The DNA of the CDR3 is TGTGCCAGCACTAACGACTCTCAAGAGACCCAGTACTTC. Amino acid sequence: CASTNDSQETQYF.

In this sample, this clonotype turned up many times. V gene TRBV24-1 combines with J gene TRBJ1-2, with D unclear. The CDR3 consists of 14 residues. The germline V gene has CDR1 KGHDR and CDR2 SFDVKD. V was cut by 2 bases and J by 2 bases, with 8 bases left in between. The CDR3 region is CATSDYKANYGYTF. The CDR3, as DNA: TGTGCCACCAGTGATTATAAGGCGAACTATGGCTACACCTTC.

About this clonotype: A much larger clone is a single base away; this may be a read error. This chain connects TRBV6-2 or TRBV6-3 to TRBJ2-1, with 11 bases that match TRBD2. The DNA end lines up better with TRBJ2-7; the J call may be wrong. Looked up from germline, CDR1 is MNHEY and CDR2 is SVGEGT. The CDR3 contains 15 residues. CDR3 DNA sequence: TGTGCCAGCACGACTAGCGGGACGGGCTACAATGAGCAGTACTTC. It is translated as CASTTSGTGYNEQYF.

This clonotype was detected a few times. This chain connects TRBV6-2 or TRBV6-3 to TRBJ2-7, with 7 bases fitting TRBD2. This CDR3 contains 16 residues. Looked up from germline, CDR1 is MNHEY and CDR2 is SVGEGT. Trimming cost V 6 bases and J 2 bases; bases outside gene matches: 13. The CDR3 here is CASSRGLVAGPYEQYF. Here the CDR3 DNA reads TGTGCCAGCAGCCGAGGACTAGTTGCGGGCCCCTACGAGCAGTACTTC.

Ten or more counts support this clonotype. The rearrangement links TRBV28 to TRBJ1-5; D is possibly TRBD1 (5 bases). The CDR3 consists of 13 residues. Trimming removed 6 bases from V and 3 bases from J, with 9 bases in between. CDR1 and CDR2 from the germline V gene are MDHEN and SYDVKM. CDR3 in amino acids: CASSRQPNQPQHF. The DNA for the CDR3 is TGTGCCAGCAGCCGACAGCCCAATCAGCCCCAGCATTTT.

This clonotype has more than one count but fewer than ten. The V call is TRBV5-6, the J call TRBJ2-3, with TRBD1 matching 8 bases. The CDR3 has 17 amino acids. Germline V CDR1 and CDR2: SGHDT, YYEEEE. J lost 6 bases, V lost 4 bases, and 16 bases had no gene match. This chain's CDR3 is CASSPARRTGIKDTQYF. The CDR3 DNA follows: TGTGCCAGCAGCCCAGCACGTCGGACAGGGATAAAGGATACGCAGTATTTT. The whole variable domain, filled in from reference TRBV5-6 and TRBJ2-3, reads DAGVTQSPTHLIKTRGQQVTLRCSPKSGHDTVSWYQQALGQGPQFIFQYYEEEERQRGNFPDRFSGHQFPNYSSELNVNALLLGDSALYLCASSPARRTGIKDTQYFGPGTRLTVL.

This sequence joins TRBV25-1 and TRBJ2-1; 7 positions match TRBD1. The V gene end was trimmed by 4 bases and the J gene end by 4 bases; junction bases not matched to a gene: 4. Germline loops: CDR1 MGHDK, CDR2 SYGVNS. The CDR3 contains 14 residues. The CDR3 region has the DNA TGTGCCAGCAGTGTCCCGGGACAGTACAATGAGCAGTTCTTC. Protein sequence: CASSVPGQYNEQFF.

This clonotype was counted at least ten times. The chain recombines TRBV7-2 with TRBJ2-7, with D perhaps TRBD1 (5 bases). Looked up from germline, CDR1 is SGHTA and CDR2 is FQGNSA. The CDR3 has 15 residues. Trimming removed 5 bases at V and 1 base at J, with 15 bases between. The CDR3 DNA follows: TGTGCCAGCAGCCCTGGGGCCACCAGGTCCTACGAGCAGTACTTC. It yields the protein CASSPGATRSYEQYF.

This clonotype has at least ten counts. The chain carries TRBV7-9 and TRBJ2-4, with TRBD1 matching 7 bases. The ends lost 5 bases at V and 0 bases at J; junction bases unmatched: 13. The length of the CDR3 is 18 residues. CDR1 SEHNR and CDR2 FQNEAQ come from the germline V gene (reference sequence). The CDR3 reads CASSPGPGQTLAKNIQYF. The CDR3 DNA reads as TGTGCCAGCAGCCCGGGCCCGGGACAGACCTTAGCCAAAAACATTCAGTACTTC.

This clonotype has only a few counts. One end of the junction does not line up with germline, which may come from a read error. The chain carries TRBV5-4 and TRBJ2-1, with 10 nucleotides matching TRBD2. The CDR3 sequence is 18 residues long. Germline CDR1 and CDR2: SGHNT and YYREEE (reference sequence). The CDR3 sequence: CASSLEGRAGGPINEQFF. The CDR3 DNA follows: TGTGCCAGCAGTTTGGAAGGTAGAGCGGGAGGGCCGATAAATGAGCAGTTCTTC. Filled out from reference TRBV5-4 and TRBJ2-1, the complete variable domain reads ETGVTQSPTHLIKTRGQQVTLRCSSQSGHNTVSWYQQALGQGPQFIFQYYREEENGRGNFPPRFSGLQFPNYSSELNVNALELDDSALYLCASSLEGRAGGPINEQFFGPGTRLTVL.

The chain joins TRBV24-1 to TRBJ1-1, with D possibly TRBD1 on 5 matching bases. V dropped 4 bases and J dropped 3 bases, with 8 bases sitting between them. The CDR3 spans 13 residues. Germline V gene sequence: CDR1 KGHDR, CDR2 SFDVKD. The CDR3 loop reads CATSDSGDTEAFF. CDR3 DNA: TGTGCCACCAGTGACTCGGGGGACACTGAAGCTTTCTTT.

The CDR3 nucleotides are TGTGCCAGCACGAGGTTTCATCGGGAAAGGTCAGAGCAGTACTTC. It specifies CASTRFHRERSEQYF. The chain joins TRBV12-3 or TRBV12-4 to TRBJ2-7; TRBD2 might be the D (5 bases). Trimming cost V 7 bases and J 7 bases, with 23 bases left between them. This CDR3 has 15 amino acids.

This sequence joins TRBV6-2 or TRBV6-3 and TRBJ2-7; D not resolved. V was pared by 6 bases and J by 3 bases, with 9 bases between. Germline V gives CDR1 MNHEY, CDR2 SVGEGT. The CDR3 totals 12 residues. CDR3 DNA sequence: TGTGCCAGCAGGCCTTCCAACTACGAGCAGTACTTC. Its protein product is CASRPSNYEQYF.

This clonotype was seen at least ten times. The rearrangement joins TRBV30 to TRBJ1-5; D not resolved. Trimming pared 1 base from V and 0 bases from J, leaving 16 bases between. The CDR3 runs 17 residues. CDR1 is GTSNPN, CDR2 SVGIG, per germline (reference sequence). This chain's CDR3 is CAWSAGRTKNSNQPQHF. CDR3 DNA: TGTGCCTGGAGTGCTGGACGAACGAAGAATAGCAATCAGCCCCAGCATTTT.

This clonotype was observed many times. This rearrangement joins TRBV6-1 to TRBJ2-2, with unresolved D. Germline V gives CDR1 MNHNS, CDR2 SASEGT. The germline V and J ends were trimmed by 8 bases and 4 bases, with 8 bases remaining between them. This CDR3 region has 12 residues. As DNA, the CDR3 is TGTGCCAGCCGCGAGGTCACCGGGGAGCTGTTTTTT. Translated, it gives CASREVTGELFF.